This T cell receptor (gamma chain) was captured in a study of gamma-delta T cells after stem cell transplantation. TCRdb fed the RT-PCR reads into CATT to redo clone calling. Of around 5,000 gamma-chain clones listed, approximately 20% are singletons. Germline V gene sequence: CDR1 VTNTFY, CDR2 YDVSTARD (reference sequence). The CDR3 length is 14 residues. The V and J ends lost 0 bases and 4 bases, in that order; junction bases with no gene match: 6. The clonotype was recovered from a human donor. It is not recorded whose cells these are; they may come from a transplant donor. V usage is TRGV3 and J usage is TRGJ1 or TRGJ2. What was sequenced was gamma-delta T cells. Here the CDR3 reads CATWDRPHYYKKLF. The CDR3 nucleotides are TGTGCCACCTGGGACAGGCCACACTATTATAAGAAACTCTTT.